This T cell receptor (beta chain) is from a study of blood T cell repertoires in COVID-19. About the research overall: The United States, Italy and Spain provided the acute and convalescent COVID-19 samples. The analysed material was cDNA or gDNA that came from T cells, B-cell-depleted T cells, or PBMCs.

Germline CDR1 is MNHEY and CDR2 is SVGAGI. Trimming cost V 0 bases and J 5 bases; bases outside gene matches: 6. The CDR3 totals 15 residues. In the original workflow: Estimation of nucleated cell counts relied on the amplification of reference gene primers. Clones were sequenced by immunoSEQ multiplex PCR, and TCRdb holds only the in-frame ones, with some missing. V and J calls and clone size are as listed in that table; D and trimming were resolved from the DNA. The sample holds more than 250,000 clones, more than 70% seen once. The clonotype comes from a woman aged 45 to 65 with acute or convalescent COVID-19. The rearrangement links TRBV6-5 to TRBJ2-5; TRBD2 aligns across 7 bases. Sequenced material: peripheral blood. The CDR3 coding sequence is TGTGCCAGCAGTTACTCGAAAGGGGAGGGGGAGACCCAGTACTTC. Protein: CASSYSKGEGETQYF.